Sequencing of this T cell receptor beta chain was carried out in a study of shared clonotypes between healthy human individuals. Clones were sequenced by immunoSEQ multiplex PCR, and TCRdb holds only the in-frame ones, with some missing. The sample lists fewer than 500,000 clones; 60% to 80% were seen once. This clone came up many times. The CDR3 is made up of 13 amino acids. Germline CDR1 MGHRA, CDR2 YSYEKL. The specimen was PBMCs. This sequence was found in a woman between 40 and 50 years old in good health. Some clones in this sample may be carry-over from other donors' samples. The J gene is TRBJ2-5, the V gene TRBV4-1; tentatively, D is TRBD1 or TRBD2 (5 bases each). The J call is doubtful: the DNA matches TRBJ2-7 better. CDR3 region: CASRRDLNSEQYF. CDR3 coding DNA: TGCGCCAGCAGAAGGGACCTCAATTCCGAGCAGTACTTC.